This TCR beta chain was observed in a study of metastatic and nonmetastatic thyroid tumors. Study-wide results and limits: Patients with malignant thyroid tumors reportedly had significantly higher TCR beta diversity than those with benign nodules, in blood and tumor.

The CDR3 has 12 residues. V was clipped by 6 bases and J by 1 base, with 6 bases between them. Each patient came to thyroid surgery without any prior treatment (of any kind). In this sample, this clone turned up a few times. The antigen is unknown. From the PCR reads, TCRdb re-called clones with MiXCR. The sample consists of fewer than 20,000 clones, more than 30% of them appearing once. The V and J genes are TRBV12-3 or TRBV12-4 and TRBJ1-2; the D is unclear. The sample taken for sequencing was tumor tissue. The receptor was derived from a male donor with papillary thyroid cancer or a benign thyroid nodule (not recorded which). Some clones in this sample may be carry-over from other donors' samples. CDR3 bases: TGTGCCAGCAGACAGTATAACTATGGCTACACCTTC. This translates into CASRQYNYGYTF.